The source of this T cell receptor beta chain is a study of OX40 agonist ivuxolimab in advanced cancers. Findings and limits, study-wide: Among the nonresponders, some also had low normalized T-cell clonal expansion.

On this clone: Its antigen remains unidentified.

Data came from immunoSEQ multiplex PCR; TCRdb stores just in-frame clones and leaves some out. This table has under 85,000 clones, 87% appearing once. The CDR3 is 11 amino acids. The V gene lost 3 bases and the J gene lost 5 bases, with 4 bases spanning the gap. The germline CDR1 and CDR2 sequences are SGHTA and FQGNSA. Sequences were derived from CD4+ or CD8+ T cells sorted from blood, sampled in a trial of the OX40 agonist ivuxolimab. This chain uses TRBV7-2 with TRBJ2-5; D remains unclear. This receptor was identified in an adult with an advanced solid tumor such as melanoma, head and neck, liver or kidney cancer. The DNA of the CDR3 is TGTGCCAGCAGCTTCGTGGAGACCCAGTACTTC. Its protein is CASSFVETQYF.